The entry below describes one TCR beta chain. The antigen this receptor binds is unknown. Qualities for individual bases were not recorded, and no much larger clone is one base off. The data were taken from a study of CD8+CD57+ T cells in acquired aplastic anemia (dated by TCRdb to between 2018 and 2020). About the investigation overall: A mean of approximately 3 ug of DNA, ranging from roughly 0.18 to 30 ug, was extracted from sorted CD4+ and CD8+ cells. CD8+CD57+ expansion was defined as a frequency above the mean frequency observed in healthy subjects. The research as a whole found: Although twenty-nine CD8+ CDR3 sequences were shared by patients and controls, these sequences appeared highly expressed in patients and within the immunodominant clones of patients. No significant difference in CD8+ Simpson's diversity was found between patients and healthy controls (P=0.060).

The patients picked for sequencing were ones in whom flow cytometry had shown an expansion of CD8+CD57+ cells. Every patient had severe acquired aplastic anemia, diagnosed using the International Study of Aplastic Anemia and Agranulocytosis and Camitta criteria. Patients had received no therapy at the time of blood sampling. In this study, sorted CD4+ and CD8+ T cells from the blood of healthy subjects and of severe aplastic anemia patients had their TCR repertoires deep-sequenced. Patients were enrolled under clinicaltrials.gov protocols 00001620, 01623167, 00001397, 00071045, 00081523 and 00961064 in the USA. Ficoll-Paque density gradient centrifugation was used to isolate peripheral blood mononuclear cells. CD4+ and CD8+ T cells were sorted by FACS or magnetic beads before DNA extraction. V loses 3 bases, J loses 0 bases, and the germline ends lie 6 bases apart. Its CDR3 holds 12 amino acids, cysteine through phenylalanine. Of all the DNA, just the CDR3 is kept, 36 bases in frame from base 1. According to the germline V gene, CDR1 reads SQVTM and CDR2 reads ANQGSEA.

Profiling of TCR beta VDJ combinations and CDR3 sequences used genomic DNA as the template. An Illumina HiSeq 2000 was the platform used for TCR repertoire sequencing. In the original analysis: TRBV/TRBJ rearrangement plots, CDR3 size and DJ length profiles, and Simpson's diversity index were used to evaluate the repertoires. The immunodominant clone was defined as the most abundant DNA sequence in deep sequencing data. CDR3 amino acid sequences were screened for sharing across subjects and compared with published repertoires and the VDJdb database. The raw public data were reprocessed by TCRdb itself: fastp quality trimming at Q25, MiXCR clonotype calling, in-frame beta chains only. One record per CDR3 amino acid sequence lists the most common genes and DNA. In this record, the V and J calls reflect TCRdb's handling and not the investigators' own analysis. The sample table contains 170,000 or so distinct CDR3 sequences; only one count was recorded for 40% to 60% of them. The ten largest clones add up to more than 30% of the sample.

Sequenced input: sorted CD4+, CD8+, or CD8+CD57+ T cells (not recorded which) from PBMCs. This receptor was identified in a human donor with aplastic anemia. The chain links TRBV29-1 with TRBJ2-7, with the D gene too uncertain to name. Here is the DNA: TGCAGCGTTGAGGTCAGCTCCTACGAGCAGTACTTC. This codes for CSVEVSSYEQYF.